This TCR beta chain was identified during a study of CXCR3-negative and CXCR3-positive naive CD8 T cells. As for the study in general: Sequencing gave 120 million to 150 million TRB reads overall, about 1.5 +/- 0.3 million per library. The study, taken as a whole, reports: CXCR3-negative naive cells had less hydrophobic TRB CDR3s than did CXCR3-positive naive cells. The study found CXCR3 expression partially decreased after cryopreservation and ran most assays on fresh PBMCs. Each naive subset displayed comparably high diversity, whereas memory CD8+ cells displayed much lower diversity.

Germline V gene sequence: CDR1 MNHEY, CDR2 SVGAGI. The CDR3 spans 15 residues. Carrying UMI labels, the TRB cDNA libraries were prepared through 5' RACE. TCRdb processed the 5' RACE reads again and assigns one entry to each CDR3 protein, with no DNA. The table lists some 120,000 distinct CDR3 sequences. About this clonotype itself: Its target is unknown.

The chain has TRBV6-5 and TRBJ2-1; checking the TCRdb D call of TRBD2 is not possible without DNA. Source material: naive CXCR3+ CD8+ T cells from blood. Subset here: CD45RO-CCR7+CD27+CD95- naive CD8+ T cells expressing CXCR3 (TNR3+). This receptor was obtained from a human donor in good health. Some clones in this sample may be carry-over from other donors' samples. CDR3 in amino acids: CASSYSSGGLNEQFF.